This T cell receptor (beta chain) was documented in a study of radiation and T cells in renal cell carcinoma. The table came from immunoSEQ multiplex PCR; TCRdb's copy has only in-frame clones and leaves some out. The data hold over 35,000 clones, with roughly 80% observed a single time. Time point specified: blood 4 weeks post-SBRT, at nephrectomy. As for treatment: 15 Gy SBRT to primary tumor, nephrectomy 4 weeks later. Serial blood draws occurred at baseline and 2 and 4 weeks post-SBRT. The CDR3 is made up of 16 amino acids. CDR1 is LNHDA, CDR2 SQIVND, per germline (reference sequence). J lost 2 bases, V lost 7 bases, and 11 bases had no gene match.

The sample in question was blood, obtained from a patient whose treatment included radiotherapy and nephrectomy. The sequence came from a woman in her 70s with renal cell carcinoma. J is TRBJ2-7 and V is TRBV19; 10 nucleotides align to TRBD1. The CDR3 DNA is TGTGCCAGTACCCCGGGCGGGACAGGGGTCGCCTACGAGCAGTACTTC. As protein: CASTPGGTGVAYEQYF.